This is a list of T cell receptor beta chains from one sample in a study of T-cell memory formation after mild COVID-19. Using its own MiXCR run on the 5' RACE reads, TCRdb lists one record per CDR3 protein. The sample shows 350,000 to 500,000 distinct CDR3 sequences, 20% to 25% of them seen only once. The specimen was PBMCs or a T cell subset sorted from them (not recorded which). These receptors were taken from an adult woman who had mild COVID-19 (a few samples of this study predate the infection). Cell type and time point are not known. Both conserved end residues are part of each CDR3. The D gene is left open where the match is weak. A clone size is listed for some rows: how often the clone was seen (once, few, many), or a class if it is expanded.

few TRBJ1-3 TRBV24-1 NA CATSEQPSGRPAGNTIYF TGTGCCACCAGTGAACAACCGTCCGGGCGACCGGCTGGAAACACCATATATTTT
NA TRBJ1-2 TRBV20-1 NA CSAGLGYYGYTF TGCAGTGCTGGACTTGGATATTATGGCTACACCTTC
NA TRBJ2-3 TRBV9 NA CASSGQPSGDTQYF TGTGCCAGCAGCGGCCAACCCTCGGGGGATACGCAGTATTTT
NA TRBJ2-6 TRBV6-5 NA CASTGSAYLSGANVLTF TGTGCCAGCACCGGGTCAGCTTACCTTTCTGGGGCCAACGTCCTGACTTTC
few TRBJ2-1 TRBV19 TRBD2 CASRLAGGLDEQFF TGTGCCAGCCGACTAGCGGGAGGGTTGGATGAGCAGTTCTTC
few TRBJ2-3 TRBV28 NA CASSLFSNAARLTDTQYF TGTGCCAGCAGTTTATTCTCGAATGCAGCGCGACTCACAGATACGCAGTATTTT
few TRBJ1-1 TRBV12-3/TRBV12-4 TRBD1 CASSSTGEGEAFF TGTGCCAGCAGTTCGACAGGGGAAGGTGAAGCTTTCTTT
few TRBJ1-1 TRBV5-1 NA CASSGQGTEAFF TGCGCCAGCAGCGGCCAGGGGACTGAAGCTTTCTTT
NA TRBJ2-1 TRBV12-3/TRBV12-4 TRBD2 CASSVGLALSYNEQFF TGTGCCAGCAGTGTCGGACTAGCGCTGTCCTACAATGAGCAGTTCTTC
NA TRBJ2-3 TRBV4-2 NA CASSQDLGTNTDTQYF TGTGCCAGCAGCCAAGACCTGGGGACAAACACAGATACGCAGTATTTT
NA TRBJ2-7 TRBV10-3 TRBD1 CAISEGDRQAYEQYF TGTGCCATCAGTGAGGGGGACAGGCAAGCCTACGAGCAGTACTTC
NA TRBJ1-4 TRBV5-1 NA CASSWGPNEKLFF TGCGCCAGCAGTTGGGGACCCAATGAAAAACTGTTTTTT
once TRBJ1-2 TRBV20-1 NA CSASLAISYGYTF TGCAGTGCTAGCCTCGCCATTAGCTATGGCTACACCTTC